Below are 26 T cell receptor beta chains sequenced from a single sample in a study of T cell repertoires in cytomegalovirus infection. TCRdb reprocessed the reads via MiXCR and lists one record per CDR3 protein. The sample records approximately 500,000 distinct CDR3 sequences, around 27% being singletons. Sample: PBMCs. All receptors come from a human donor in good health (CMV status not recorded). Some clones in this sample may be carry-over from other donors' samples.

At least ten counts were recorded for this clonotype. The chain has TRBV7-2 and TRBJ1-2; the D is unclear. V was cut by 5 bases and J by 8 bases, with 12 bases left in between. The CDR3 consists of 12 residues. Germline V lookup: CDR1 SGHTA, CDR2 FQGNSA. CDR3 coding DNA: TGTGCCAGCAGCCTAACTAAGGGAGGCTACACCTTC. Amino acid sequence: CASSLTKGGYTF.

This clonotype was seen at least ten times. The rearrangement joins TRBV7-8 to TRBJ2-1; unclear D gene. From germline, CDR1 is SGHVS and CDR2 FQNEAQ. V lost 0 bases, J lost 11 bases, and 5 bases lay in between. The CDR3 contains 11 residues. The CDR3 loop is CASSLASQQFF. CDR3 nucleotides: TGTGCCAGCAGCTTAGCGTCGCAGCAGTTCTTC.

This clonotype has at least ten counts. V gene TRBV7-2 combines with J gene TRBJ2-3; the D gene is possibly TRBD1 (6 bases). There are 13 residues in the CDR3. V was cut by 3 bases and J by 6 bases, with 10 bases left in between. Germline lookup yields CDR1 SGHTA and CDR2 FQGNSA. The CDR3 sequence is CASSLNRVDTQYF. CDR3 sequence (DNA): TGTGCCAGCAGCTTGAACAGGGTCGATACGCAGTATTTT.

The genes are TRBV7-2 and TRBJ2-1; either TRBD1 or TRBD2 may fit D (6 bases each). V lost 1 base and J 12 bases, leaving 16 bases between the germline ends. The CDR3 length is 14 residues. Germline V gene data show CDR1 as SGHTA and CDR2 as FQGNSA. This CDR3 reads CASSLGGHYSGQFF. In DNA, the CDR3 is TGTGCCAGCAGCTTAGGGGGACACTATAGCGGGCAGTTCTTC.

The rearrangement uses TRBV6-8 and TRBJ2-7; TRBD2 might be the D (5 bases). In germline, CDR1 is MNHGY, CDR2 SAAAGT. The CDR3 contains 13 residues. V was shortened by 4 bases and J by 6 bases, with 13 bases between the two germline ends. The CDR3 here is CASSLSEGAEQYV. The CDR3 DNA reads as TGTGCCAGCAGTTTGAGTGAGGGAGCCGAGCAGTACGTC.

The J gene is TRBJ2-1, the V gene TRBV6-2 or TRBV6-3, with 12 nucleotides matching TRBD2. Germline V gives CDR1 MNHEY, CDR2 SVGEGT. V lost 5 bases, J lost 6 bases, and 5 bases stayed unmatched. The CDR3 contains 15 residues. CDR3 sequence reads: CASSRLAGVGNEQFF. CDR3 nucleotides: TGTGCCAGCAGTAGACTAGCGGGAGTGGGCAATGAGCAGTTCTTC.

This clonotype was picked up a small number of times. CDR3 sequence reads: CSAQTTGGSKNIQYF. The CDR3 DNA sequence: TGCAGTGCTCAAACCACAGGGGGCTCCAAAAACATTCAGTACTTC. The rearrangement joins TRBV20-1 to TRBJ2-4; the match to TRBD1 covers 9 bases. CDR1 and CDR2 from the germline V gene are DFQATT and SNEGSKA (reference sequence). Unmatched junction bases numbered 7, after V lost 5 bases and J lost 2 bases. This CDR3 comprises 15 residues.

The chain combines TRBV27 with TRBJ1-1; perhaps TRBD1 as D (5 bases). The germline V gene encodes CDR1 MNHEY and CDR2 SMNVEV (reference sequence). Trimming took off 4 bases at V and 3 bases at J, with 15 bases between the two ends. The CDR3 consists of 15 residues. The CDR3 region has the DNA TGTGCCAGCAGTTCCAGGGTTAGTAGGGACACTGAAGCTTTCTTT. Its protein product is CASSSRVSRDTEAFF.

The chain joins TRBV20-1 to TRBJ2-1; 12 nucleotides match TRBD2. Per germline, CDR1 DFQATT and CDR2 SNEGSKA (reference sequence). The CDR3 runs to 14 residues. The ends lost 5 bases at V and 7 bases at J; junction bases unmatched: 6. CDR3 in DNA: TGCAGTGCTCAAGGACTAGCGGGATCTAATGAGCAGTTCTTC. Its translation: CSAQGLAGSNEQFF.

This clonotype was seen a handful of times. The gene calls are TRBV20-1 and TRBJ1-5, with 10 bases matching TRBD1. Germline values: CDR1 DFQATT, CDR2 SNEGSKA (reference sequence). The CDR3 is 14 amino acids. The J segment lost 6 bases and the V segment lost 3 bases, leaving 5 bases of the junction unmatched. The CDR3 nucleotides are TGCAGTGCTAGTGCTCGGGACAGGGGTCAGCCCCAGCATTTT. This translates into CSASARDRGQPQHF.

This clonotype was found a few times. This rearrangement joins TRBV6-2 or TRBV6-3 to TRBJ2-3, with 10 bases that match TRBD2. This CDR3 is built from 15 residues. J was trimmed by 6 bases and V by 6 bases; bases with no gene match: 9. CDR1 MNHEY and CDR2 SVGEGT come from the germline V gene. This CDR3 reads CASRPHLAGVDTQYF. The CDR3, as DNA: TGTGCCAGCAGACCGCACCTAGCGGGAGTCGATACGCAGTATTTT.

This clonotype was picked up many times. CDR3 bases: TGTGCCAGCAGCCGGGGCCAAGAGACCCAGTACTTC. As protein: CASSRGQETQYF. The chain employs TRBV6-5 and TRBJ2-5, with D perhaps matching TRBD2 (5 bases). The CDR3 has 12 residues. The ends were cut back, 6 bases at V and 1 base at J, with 6 bases in the middle. Germline assignment: CDR1 MNHEY and CDR2 SVGAGI.

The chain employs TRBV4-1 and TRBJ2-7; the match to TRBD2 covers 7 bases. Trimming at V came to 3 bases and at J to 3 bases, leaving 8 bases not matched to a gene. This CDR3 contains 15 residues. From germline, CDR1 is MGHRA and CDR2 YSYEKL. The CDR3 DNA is TGCGCCAGCAGCCACCCCTCTAGCGGACACTACGAGCAGTACGTC. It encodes CASSHPSSGHYEQYV.

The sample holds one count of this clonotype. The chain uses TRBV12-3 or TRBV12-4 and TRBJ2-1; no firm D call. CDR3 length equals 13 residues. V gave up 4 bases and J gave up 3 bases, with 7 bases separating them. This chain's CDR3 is CASSWLYYNEQFF. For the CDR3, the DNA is TGTGCCAGCAGTTGGTTATACTACAATGAGCAGTTCTTC.

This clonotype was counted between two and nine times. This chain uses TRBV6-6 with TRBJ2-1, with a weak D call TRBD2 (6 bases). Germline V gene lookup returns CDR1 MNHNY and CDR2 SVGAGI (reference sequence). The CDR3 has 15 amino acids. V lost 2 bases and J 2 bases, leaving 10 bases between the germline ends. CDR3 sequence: CASSYRGEPYNEQFF. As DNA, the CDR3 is TGTGCCAGCAGTTACCGCGGGGAGCCCTACAATGAGCAGTTCTTC.

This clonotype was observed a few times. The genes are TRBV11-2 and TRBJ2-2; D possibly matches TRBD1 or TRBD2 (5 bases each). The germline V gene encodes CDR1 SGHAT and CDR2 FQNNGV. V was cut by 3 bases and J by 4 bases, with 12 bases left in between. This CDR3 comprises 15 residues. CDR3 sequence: CASSFEGLGTGELFF. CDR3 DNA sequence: TGTGCCAGCAGCTTTGAGGGGCTTGGCACCGGGGAGCTGTTTTTT.

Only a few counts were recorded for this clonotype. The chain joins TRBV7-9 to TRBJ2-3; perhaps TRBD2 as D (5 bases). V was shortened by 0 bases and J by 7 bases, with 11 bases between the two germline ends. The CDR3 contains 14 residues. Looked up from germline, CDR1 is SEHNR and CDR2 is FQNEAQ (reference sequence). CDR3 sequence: CASSLAEVANTQYF. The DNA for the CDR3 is TGTGCCAGCAGCTTAGCGGAGGTAGCCAATACGCAGTATTTT.

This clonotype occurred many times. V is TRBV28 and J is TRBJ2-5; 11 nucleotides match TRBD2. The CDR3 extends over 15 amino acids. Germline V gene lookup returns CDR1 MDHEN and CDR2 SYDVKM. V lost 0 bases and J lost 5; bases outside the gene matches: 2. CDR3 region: CASSLWSSGRETQYF. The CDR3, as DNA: TGTGCCAGCAGTTTATGGTCTAGCGGGAGGGAGACCCAGTACTTC.

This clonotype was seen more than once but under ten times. CDR3 protein: CATSRDRPAGQYF. The CDR3 nucleotides are TGTGCCACCAGCAGAGACCGCCCCGCGGGCCAGTACTTC. The chain couples TRBV15 to TRBJ2-4; maybe TRBD2 (5 bases). In germline, CDR1 is LNHNV, CDR2 YYDKDF (reference sequence). The CDR3 has 13 amino acids. Trimming removed 0 bases from V and 13 bases from J, with 13 bases in between.

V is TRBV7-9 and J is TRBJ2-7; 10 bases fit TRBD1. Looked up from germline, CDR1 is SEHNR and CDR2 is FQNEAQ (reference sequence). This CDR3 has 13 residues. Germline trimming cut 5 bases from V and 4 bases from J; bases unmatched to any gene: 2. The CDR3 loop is CASSGGQGYEQYF. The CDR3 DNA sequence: TGTGCCAGCAGCGGGGGACAGGGGTACGAGCAGTACTTC.

The CDR3 is CASSLLGPGNTIYF. The DNA of the CDR3 is TGTGCCAGCAGTTTATTGGGCCCTGGAAACACCATATATTTT. The rearrangement links TRBV27 to TRBJ1-3; D ambiguous. Germline-derived CDR1 and CDR2 are MNHEY and SMNVEV (reference sequence). The germline V and J ends were trimmed by 1 base and 2 bases, with 6 bases remaining between them. The CDR3 extends over 14 amino acids.

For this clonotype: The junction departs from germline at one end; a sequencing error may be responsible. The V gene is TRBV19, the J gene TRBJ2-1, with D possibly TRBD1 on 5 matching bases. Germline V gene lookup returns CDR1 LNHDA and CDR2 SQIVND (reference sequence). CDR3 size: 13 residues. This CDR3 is CASSIDQGAGWIF. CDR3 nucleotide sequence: TGTGCCAGTAGTATAGATCAGGGCGCAGGGTGGATCTTC.

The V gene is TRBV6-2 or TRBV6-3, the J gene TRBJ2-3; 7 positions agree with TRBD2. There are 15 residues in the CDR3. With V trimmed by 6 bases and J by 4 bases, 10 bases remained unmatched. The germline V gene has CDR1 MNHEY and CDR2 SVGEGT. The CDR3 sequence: CASSQYGRRADTQYF. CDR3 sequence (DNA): TGTGCCAGCAGCCAATACGGGAGGAGGGCAGATACGCAGTATTTT.

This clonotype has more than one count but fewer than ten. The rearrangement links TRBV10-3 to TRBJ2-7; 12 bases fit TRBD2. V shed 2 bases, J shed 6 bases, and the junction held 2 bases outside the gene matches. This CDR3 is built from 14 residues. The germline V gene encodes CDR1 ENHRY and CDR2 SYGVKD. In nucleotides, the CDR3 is TGTGCCATCAGTGAGACGGGACTAGCGGGCGAGCAGTACTTC. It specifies CAISETGLAGEQYF.

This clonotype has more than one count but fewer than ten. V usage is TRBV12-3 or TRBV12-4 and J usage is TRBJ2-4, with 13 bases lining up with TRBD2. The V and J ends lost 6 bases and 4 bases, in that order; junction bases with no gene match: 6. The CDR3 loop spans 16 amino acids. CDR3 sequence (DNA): TGTGCCAGCAGACCCGGGACTAGCGGGATGAAAAACATTCAGTACTTC. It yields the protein CASRPGTSGMKNIQYF.

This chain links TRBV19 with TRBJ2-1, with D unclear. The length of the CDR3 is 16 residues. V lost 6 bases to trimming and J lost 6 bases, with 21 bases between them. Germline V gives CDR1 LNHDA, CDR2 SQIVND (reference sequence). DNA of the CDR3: TGTGCCAGTAGGGAAGGCGGTTCCACCCTCTCCAATGAGCAGTTCTTC. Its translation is CASREGGSTLSNEQFF.